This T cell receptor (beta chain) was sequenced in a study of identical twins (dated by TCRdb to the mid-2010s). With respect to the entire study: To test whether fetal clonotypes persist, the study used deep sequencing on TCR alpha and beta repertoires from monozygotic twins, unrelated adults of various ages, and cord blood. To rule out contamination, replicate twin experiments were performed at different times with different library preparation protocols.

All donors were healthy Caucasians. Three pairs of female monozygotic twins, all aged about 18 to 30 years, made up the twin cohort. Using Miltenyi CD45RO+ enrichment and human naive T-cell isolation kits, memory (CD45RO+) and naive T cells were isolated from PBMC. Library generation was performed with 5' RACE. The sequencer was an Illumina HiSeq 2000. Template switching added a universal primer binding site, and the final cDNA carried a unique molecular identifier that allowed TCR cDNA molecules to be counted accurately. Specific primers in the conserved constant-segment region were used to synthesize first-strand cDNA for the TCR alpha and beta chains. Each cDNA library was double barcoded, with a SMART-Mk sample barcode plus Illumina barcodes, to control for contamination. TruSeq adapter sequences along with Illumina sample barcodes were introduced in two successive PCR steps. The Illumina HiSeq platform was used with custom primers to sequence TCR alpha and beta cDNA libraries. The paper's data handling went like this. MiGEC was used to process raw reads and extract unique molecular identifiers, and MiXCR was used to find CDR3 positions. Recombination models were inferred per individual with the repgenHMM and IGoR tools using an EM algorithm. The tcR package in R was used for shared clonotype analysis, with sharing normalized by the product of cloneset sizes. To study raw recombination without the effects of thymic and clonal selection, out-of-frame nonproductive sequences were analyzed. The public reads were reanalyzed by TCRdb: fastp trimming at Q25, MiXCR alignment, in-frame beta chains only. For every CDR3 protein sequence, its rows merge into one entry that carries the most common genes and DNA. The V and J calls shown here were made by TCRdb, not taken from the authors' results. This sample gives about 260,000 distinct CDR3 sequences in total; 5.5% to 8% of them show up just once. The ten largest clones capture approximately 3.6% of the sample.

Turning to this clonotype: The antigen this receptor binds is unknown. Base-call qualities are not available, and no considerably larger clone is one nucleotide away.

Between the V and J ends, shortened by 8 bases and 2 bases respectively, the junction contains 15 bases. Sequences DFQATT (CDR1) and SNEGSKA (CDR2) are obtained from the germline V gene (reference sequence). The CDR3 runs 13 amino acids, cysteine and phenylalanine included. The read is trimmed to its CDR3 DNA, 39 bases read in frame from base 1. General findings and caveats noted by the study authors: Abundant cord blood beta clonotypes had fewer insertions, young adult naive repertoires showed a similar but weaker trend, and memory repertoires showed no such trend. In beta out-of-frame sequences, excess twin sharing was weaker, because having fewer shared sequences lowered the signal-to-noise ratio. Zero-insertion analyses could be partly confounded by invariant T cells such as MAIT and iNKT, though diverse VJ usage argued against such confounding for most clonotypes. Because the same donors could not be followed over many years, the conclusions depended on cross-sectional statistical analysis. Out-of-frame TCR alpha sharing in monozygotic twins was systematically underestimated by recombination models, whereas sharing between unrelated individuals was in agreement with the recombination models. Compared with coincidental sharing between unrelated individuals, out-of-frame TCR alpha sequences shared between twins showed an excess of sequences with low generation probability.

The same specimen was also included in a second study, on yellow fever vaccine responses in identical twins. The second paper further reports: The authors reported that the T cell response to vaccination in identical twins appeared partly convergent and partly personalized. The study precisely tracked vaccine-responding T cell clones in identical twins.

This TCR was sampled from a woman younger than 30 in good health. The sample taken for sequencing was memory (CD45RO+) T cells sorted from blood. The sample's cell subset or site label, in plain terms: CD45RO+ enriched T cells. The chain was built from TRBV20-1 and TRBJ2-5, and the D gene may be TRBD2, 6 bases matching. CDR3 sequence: CSSLAELQETQYF. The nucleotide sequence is TGCAGTTCTTTAGCGGAACTACAAGAGACCCAGTACTTC.